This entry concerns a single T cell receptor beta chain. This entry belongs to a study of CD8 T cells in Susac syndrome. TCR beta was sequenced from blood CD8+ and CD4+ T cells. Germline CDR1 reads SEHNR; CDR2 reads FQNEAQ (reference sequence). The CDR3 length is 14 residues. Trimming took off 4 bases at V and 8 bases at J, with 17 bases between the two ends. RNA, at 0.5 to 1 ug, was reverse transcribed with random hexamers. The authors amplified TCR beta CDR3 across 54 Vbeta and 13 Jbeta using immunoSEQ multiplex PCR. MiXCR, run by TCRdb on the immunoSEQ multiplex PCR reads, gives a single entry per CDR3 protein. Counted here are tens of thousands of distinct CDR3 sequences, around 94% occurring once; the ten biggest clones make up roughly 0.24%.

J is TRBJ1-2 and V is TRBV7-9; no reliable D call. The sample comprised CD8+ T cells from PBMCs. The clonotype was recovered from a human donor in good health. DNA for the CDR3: TGTGCCAGCAGCTGGCCGGGCAGCCCCTTCGGCTACACCTTC. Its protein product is CASSWPGSPFGYTF.